This TCR beta chain is drawn from a study of spatial heterogeneity in lung cancer. The sample's time point: sample taken at primary tumor resection. TCRdb re-called the 5' RACE reads through MiXCR, storing one row per CDR3 protein. The sample has tens of thousands of distinct CDR3 sequences, about 7.7% seen once. The sequence was obtained from a female donor with early-stage non-small cell lung cancer. Source: PBMCs, taken at surgery.

CDR3 DNA sequence: TGCAGTGCTAGAAAAAACCGACAGGGCCTCATTGAAGCTTTCTTT. This codes for CSARKNRQGLIEAFF. The rearrangement uses TRBV20-1 and TRBJ1-1, with 7 bases aligning to TRBD1. Germline V CDR1 and CDR2: DFQATT, SNEGSKA (reference sequence). V was clipped by 2 bases and J by 7 bases; unmatched bases: 13. CDR3 length: 15 residues.